Shown below are 10 T cell receptor beta chains from a single sample sequenced in a study of blood T cell repertoires in COVID-19. Clones were sequenced by immunoSEQ multiplex PCR, and TCRdb holds only the in-frame ones, with some missing. The sample holds about 160,000 clones, around four fifths seen once. The specimen sequenced was peripheral blood. Source of these receptors: a woman older than 75 with acute or convalescent COVID-19.

For this clone: At one end the junction does not follow the germline gene, possibly because of a read error. V is TRBV2 and J is TRBJ2-1; 12 nucleotides match TRBD2. Per germline, CDR1 SNHLY and CDR2 FYNNEI. The CDR3 has 15 residues. The CDR3 nucleotides read TGTGCCAGCAGAGAAGGGACTAGCGGGTTCAATGAGCAGTTCTTC. This sequence encodes CASREGTSGFNEQFF.

This clone was picked up a small number of times. The chain links TRBV6-5 to TRBJ2-3; 8 bases line up with TRBD1. In germline, CDR1 is MNHEY, CDR2 SVGAGI. Trimming at V came to 2 bases and at J to 5 bases, leaving 9 bases not matched to a gene. This CDR3 region has 16 residues. The CDR3 is CASSYRARDRIDTQYF. CDR3 coding DNA: TGTGCCAGCAGTTACCGGGCCCGGGACAGGATAGATACGCAGTATTTT.

The chain uses TRBV19 and TRBJ1-5, with TRBD1 matching 11 bases. Germline trimming cut 9 bases from V and 5 bases from J; bases unmatched to any gene: 3. This CDR3 has 13 amino acids. The germline gives CDR1 LNHDA, CDR2 SQIVND (reference sequence). The CDR3 coding sequence is TGTGCCAGCGGACAGGGGGCCTATCAGCCCCAGCATTTT. Protein sequence: CASGQGAYQPQHF.

The chain uses TRBV27 and TRBJ1-5, with 7 bases that match TRBD1. Trimming removed 10 bases from V and 4 bases from J; junction bases left unmatched: 13. This CDR3 comprises 15 residues. Per germline, CDR1 MNHEY and CDR2 SMNVEV (reference sequence). CDR3 sequence (DNA): TGTGCCACTCGATCTTCCCCGGGACAGAATCAGCCCCAGCATTTT. Translation gives CATRSSPGQNQPQHF.

This chain connects TRBV5-1 to TRBJ2-7; 8 bases align to TRBD1. V gave up 4 bases and J gave up 4 bases; unmatched junction bases: 10. Germline assignment: CDR1 SGHRS and CDR2 YFSETQ. The CDR3 is 15 amino acids. CDR3 loop: CASSTGLQGAYEQYF. The CDR3 coding sequence is TGCGCCAGCAGCACCGGTTTGCAGGGGGCATACGAGCAGTACTTC.

The V and J genes are TRBV6-5 and TRBJ2-7, with D possibly matching TRBD1 (6 bases). The CDR3 is made up of 13 amino acids. V was trimmed by 4 bases and J by 4 bases, leaving 11 bases between them. The germline V gene has CDR1 MNHEY and CDR2 SVGAGI. As DNA, the CDR3 is TGTGCCAGCAGTTCAGGGGTGCGGTACGAGCAGTACTTC. This gives the protein CASSSGVRYEQYF.

The rearrangement uses TRBV19 and TRBJ2-5; D might be TRBD1 (5 bases). Trimming removed 3 bases at V and 5 bases at J, with 10 bases between. The germline V gene encodes CDR1 LNHDA and CDR2 SQIVND (reference sequence). The CDR3 consists of 13 residues. CDR3 sequence: CASSMLPGETQYF. For the CDR3, the DNA is TGTGCCAGTAGTATGTTGCCAGGGGAGACCCAGTACTTC. The variable domain in full, completed from reference TRBV19 and TRBJ2-5, reads DGGITQSPKYLFRKEGQNVTLSCEQNLNHDAMYWYRQDPGQGLRLIYYSQIVNDFQKGDIAEGYSVSREKKESFPLTVTSAQKNPTAFYLCASSMLPGETQYFGPGTRLLVL.

This sequence joins TRBV9 and TRBJ1-2; D is perhaps TRBD1 (5 bases). This CDR3 has 15 amino acids. Deletions cut 1 base from V and 4 bases from J, with 14 bases between. The germline gives CDR1 SGDLS, CDR2 YYNGEE. The CDR3 region is CASSVQGRATYGYTF. CDR3 nucleotide sequence: TGTGCCAGCAGCGTACAGGGCAGAGCTACCTATGGCTACACCTTC.

The chain employs TRBV20-1 and TRBJ2-5, with unresolved D. Trimming took off 3 bases at V and 3 bases at J, with 14 bases between the two ends. Germline lookup yields CDR1 DFQATT and CDR2 SNEGSKA (reference sequence). The CDR3 runs to 14 residues. The CDR3 DNA is TGCAGTGCTAGTCACGCGACTCTTAAAGAGACCCAGTACTTC. Its protein product is CSASHATLKETQYF.

This chain uses TRBV18 with TRBJ2-7, with 7 bases identical to TRBD1. In germline, CDR1 is KGHSH, CDR2 LQKENI. The length of the CDR3 is 14 residues. The J segment lost 0 bases and the V segment lost 6 bases, leaving 5 bases of the junction unmatched. CDR3 bases: TGTGCCAGCTCTACCGGACAGGTCTCCTACGAGCAGTACTTC. Its protein is CASSTGQVSYEQYF.